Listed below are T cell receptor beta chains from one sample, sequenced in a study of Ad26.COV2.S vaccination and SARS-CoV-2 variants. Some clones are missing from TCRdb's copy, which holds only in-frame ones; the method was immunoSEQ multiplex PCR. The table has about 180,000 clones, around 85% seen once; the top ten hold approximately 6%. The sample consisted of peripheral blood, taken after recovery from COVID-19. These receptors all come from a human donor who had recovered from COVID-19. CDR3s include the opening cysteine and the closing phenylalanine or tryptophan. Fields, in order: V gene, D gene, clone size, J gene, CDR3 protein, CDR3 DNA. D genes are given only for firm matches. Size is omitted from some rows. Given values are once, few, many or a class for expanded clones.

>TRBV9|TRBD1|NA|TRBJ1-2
CASSARTGALEGYTF
TGTGCCAGCAGCGCCCGGACAGGTGCCTTGGAGGGCTACACCTTC
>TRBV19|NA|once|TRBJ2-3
CASSRGRPSTDTQYF
TGTGCCAGTAGCCGTGGCAGACCTAGCACAGATACGCAGTATTTT
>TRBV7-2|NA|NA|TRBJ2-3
CASSLVFRVDTQYF
TGTGCCAGCAGCTTAGTTTTCAGGGTTGATACGCAGTATTTT
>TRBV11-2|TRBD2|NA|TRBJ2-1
CASSRLAGGYNEQFF
TGTGCCAGCAGCCGGCTAGCGGGGGGCTACAATGAGCAGTTCTTC
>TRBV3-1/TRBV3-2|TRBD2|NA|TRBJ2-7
CASSPRGTSGRLYEQYF
TGTGCCAGCAGCCCTAGAGGGACTAGCGGGAGGCTCTACGAGCAGTACTTC
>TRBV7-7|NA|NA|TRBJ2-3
CASSLEGPWGTDTQYF
TGTGCCAGCAGCTTAGAAGGCCCCTGGGGCACAGATACGCAGTATTTT
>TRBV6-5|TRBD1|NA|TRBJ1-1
CASSDQGGGTEAFF
TGTGCCAGCAGCGATCAGGGGGGGGGCACTGAAGCTTTCTTT
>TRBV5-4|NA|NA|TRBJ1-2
CASRPQKPQNYGYTF
TGTGCCAGCAGACCACAGAAACCTCAAAACTATGGCTACACCTTC
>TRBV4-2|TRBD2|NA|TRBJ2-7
CASSQDRGGDYEQYF
TGTGCCAGCAGCCAAGATCGGGGAGGGGACTACGAGCAGTACTTC
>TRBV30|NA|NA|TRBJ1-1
CALNRVLGTEAFF
TGTGCCTTAAACAGGGTACTGGGGACTGAAGCTTTCTTT
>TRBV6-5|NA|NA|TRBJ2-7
CASTQEGRGRGEQYF
TGTGCCAGCACTCAAGAGGGGAGGGGGCGAGGGGAGCAGTACTTC
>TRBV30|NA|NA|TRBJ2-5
CAWSVGFQETQYF
TGTGCCTGGAGTGTAGGATTCCAAGAGACCCAGTACTTC
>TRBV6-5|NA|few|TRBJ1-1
CASSRAETNTEAFF
TGTGCCAGCAGTCGGGCAGAGACGAACACTGAAGCTTTCTTT
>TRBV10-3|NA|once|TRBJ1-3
CAISEIGHLSGNTIYF
TGTGCCATCAGTGAGATCGGACATCTCTCTGGAAACACCATATATTTT
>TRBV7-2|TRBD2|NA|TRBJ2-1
CASSFSLVAGAYNEQFF
TGTGCCAGCAGCTTTAGTTTGGTAGCGGGAGCCTACAATGAGCAGTTCTTC
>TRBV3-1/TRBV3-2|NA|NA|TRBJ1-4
CASSQAPGGNEKLFF
TGTGCCAGCAGCCAAGCGCCAGGCGGGAATGAAAAACTGTTTTTT
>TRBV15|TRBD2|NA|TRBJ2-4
CATSRDTGGSKNIQYF
TGTGCCACCAGCAGAGATACGGGAGGGTCCAAAAACATTCAGTACTTC
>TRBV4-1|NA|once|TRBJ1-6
CASSQDGQGDSPLHF
TGCGCCAGCAGCCAAGATGGGCAGGGTGATTCACCCCTCCACTTT
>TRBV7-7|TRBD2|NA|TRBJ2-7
CASSPAGASEQYF
TGTGCCAGCAGCCCGGCGGGAGCAAGTGAGCAGTACTTC
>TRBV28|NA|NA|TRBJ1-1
CASSLFESRSAFF
TGTGCCAGCAGTTTGTTCGAGTCCCGTTCGGCTTTCTTT
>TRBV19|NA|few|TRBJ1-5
CASSIDGGSNQPQHF
TGTGCCAGTAGTATAGACGGCGGCAGCAATCAGCCCCAGCATTTT
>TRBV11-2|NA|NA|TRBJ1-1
CASSPPDSYTEAFF
TGTGCCAGCAGCCCCCCGGACAGTTACACTGAAGCTTTCTTT
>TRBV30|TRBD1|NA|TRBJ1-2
CACPDRVNYGYTF
TGTGCCTGCCCGGACAGGGTGAACTATGGCTACACCTTC
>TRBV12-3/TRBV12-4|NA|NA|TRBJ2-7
CASSLVAYEQYF
TGTGCCAGCAGTTTAGTGGCCTACGAGCAGTACTTC
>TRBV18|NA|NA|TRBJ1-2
CASTASGGSGYTF
TGTGCCAGCACGGCCTCCGGGGGGAGCGGCTACACCTTC
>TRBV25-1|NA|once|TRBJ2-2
CASRSGRESGTGELFF
TGTGCCAGCCGTTCGGGCAGGGAGAGTGGCACCGGGGAGCTGTTTTTT
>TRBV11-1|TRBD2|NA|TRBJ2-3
CASSAERGAVADTQYF
TGTGCCAGCAGCGCAGAGCGGGGGGCCGTCGCAGATACGCAGTATTTT